This TCR beta chain was recorded in a study of T cell responses to AZD1222 COVID-19 vaccine. Study-level points and caveats: White British people made up most donors, females outnumbered males, and clonal diversity was possibly underestimated. Vaccine-associated CD4 TCRs spanned spike, dominant at 160-218 and 743-854.

The CDR3 has 15 residues. The germline CDR1 and CDR2 sequences are MNHEY and SVGAGI. Trimming took off 8 bases at V and 2 bases at J, with 17 bases between the two ends. It was second doses at about 4 or about 12 weeks that were pooled. On this clone itself: The antigen remains undetermined.

Assay used: immunoSEQ multiplex PCR; TCRdb lists only in-frame clones, some missing. The sample yields some 150,000 clones, 85% to 90% seen once. The source is an adult who received the AZD1222 COVID-19 vaccine. This specimen consisted of peripheral blood, obtained 28 days after the second AZD1222 dose. The chain uses TRBV6-5 and TRBJ2-3; D remains unclear. For the CDR3, the DNA is TGTGCCAGCGGCTATGGGTTAGGAGACACAGATACGCAGTATTTT. Amino acids: CASGYGLGDTDTQYF.